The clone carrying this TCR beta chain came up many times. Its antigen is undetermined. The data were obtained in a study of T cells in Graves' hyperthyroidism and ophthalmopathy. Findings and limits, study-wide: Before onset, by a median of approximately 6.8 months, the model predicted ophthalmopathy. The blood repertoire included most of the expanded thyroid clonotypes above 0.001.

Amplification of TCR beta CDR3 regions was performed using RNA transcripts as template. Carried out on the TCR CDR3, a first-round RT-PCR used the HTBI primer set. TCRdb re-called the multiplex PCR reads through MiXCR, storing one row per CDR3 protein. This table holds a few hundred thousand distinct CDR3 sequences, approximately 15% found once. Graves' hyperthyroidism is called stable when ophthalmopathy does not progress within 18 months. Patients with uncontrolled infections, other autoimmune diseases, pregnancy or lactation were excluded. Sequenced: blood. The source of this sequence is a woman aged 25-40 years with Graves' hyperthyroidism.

Written as DNA, the CDR3 is TGTGCCAGCAGTTTAGGGACTACCAATGAGCAGTTCTTC. This gives the protein CASSLGTTNEQFF. This chain uses TRBV12-3 or TRBV12-4 with TRBJ2-1; D perhaps matches TRBD2 (6 bases). Trimming removed 1 base at V and 6 bases at J, with 7 bases between. CDR3 size: 13 residues.